Sequencing of this T cell receptor beta chain was carried out in a study of Ad26.COV2.S vaccination and SARS-CoV-2 variants. Across the whole study: Participants got Ad26.COV2.S intramuscularly, once or twice 56 days apart. Study outcomes and limitations: Overall T cell responses may have been underestimated by the analyses of TCR breadth and depth. Vaccinated individuals (as opposed to placebo recipients) had higher spike-specific TCR breadth.

About this clone: Its cognate antigen is unknown.

The CDR3 spans 15 residues. Looked up from germline, CDR1 is KGHDR and CDR2 is SFDVKD. Deletions cut 0 bases from V and 6 bases from J, with 10 bases between. Treatment denoted: roughly 19 received Ad26.COV2.S at low or high dose, single or two shots; five or six received placebo; per-sample allocation not given. Day 63 after the first vaccine or placebo injection was the time point for sampling. Assay: immunoSEQ multiplex PCR; the TCRdb copy retains only in-frame clones and omits some. Here the sample spans 450,000 to 550,000 clones, roughly nine tenths being singletons. The TCR originated in a person aged 18-65 years who received the Ad26.COV2.S COVID-19 vaccine or a placebo. The sample consisted of peripheral blood, taken in a trial of Ad26.COV2.S vaccine versus placebo. The rearrangement links TRBV24-1 to TRBJ2-2; no definite D call. The CDR3 is CATSDLDGPPGELFF. DNA of the CDR3: TGTGCCACCAGTGATTTGGACGGCCCTCCCGGGGAGCTGTTTTTT.